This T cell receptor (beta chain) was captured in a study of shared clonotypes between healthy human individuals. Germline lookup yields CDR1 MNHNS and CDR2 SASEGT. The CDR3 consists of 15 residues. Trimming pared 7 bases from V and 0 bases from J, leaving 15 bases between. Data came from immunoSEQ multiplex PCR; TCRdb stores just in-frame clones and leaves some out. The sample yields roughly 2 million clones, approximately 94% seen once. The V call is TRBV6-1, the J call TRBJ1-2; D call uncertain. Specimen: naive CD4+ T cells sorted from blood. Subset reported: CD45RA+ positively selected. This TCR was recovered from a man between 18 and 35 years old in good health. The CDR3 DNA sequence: TGTGCCAGCATCGAACTAGGCTTATCTAACTATGGCTACACCTTC. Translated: CASIELGLSNYGYTF.